This TCR beta chain was obtained from a study of blood T cells in healthy people across ages. The CDR3 has 11 amino acids. Germline assignment: CDR1 ENHRY and CDR2 SYGVKD. Trimming took 6 bases from V and 4 from J, leaving 4 bases between them. The study, taken as a whole, reports: There was no known CMV status for donors, so expanded clonotype changes were possibly confounded. Samples with more naive T cells showed higher observed beta diversity.

Then a second PCR, running roughly 6 to 12 cycles, was carried out with a sample-barcoded 5' primer and a J-beta primer mix. Each cDNA molecule was tagged by a template-switch adaptor that had 12 random nucleotides. Samples each returned at least 2.5 million CDR3-containing paired-end reads. Using its own MiXCR run on the 5' RACE reads, TCRdb lists one record per CDR3 protein. The sample lists some 1.7 million distinct CDR3 sequences; about 30% were seen once. About this clonotype itself: The antigen is undetermined.

The chain employs TRBV10-3 and TRBJ1-5, with D uncertain. The specimen sequenced was blood. The TCR was taken from a woman aged 30 to 39 in good health. The CDR3 here is CAIRDNQPQHF. Written as DNA, the CDR3 is TGTGCCATCAGGGATAATCAGCCCCAGCATTTT.